The source of this T cell receptor beta chain is a study of blood T cell repertoires in COVID-19. Study-level background: Samples came from the United States, Italy and Spain, spanning acute and convalescent COVID-19. PBMCs, B-cell-depleted T cells, or T cells were the source of the cDNA or gDNA that made up the material.

Seattle's enrolled individuals joined amid active infection and were then monitored longitudinally. Data came from immunoSEQ multiplex PCR; TCRdb stores just in-frame clones and leaves some out. The data contain over 250,000 clones, 85% to 90% of them singletons. Looked up from germline, CDR1 is SGHTA and CDR2 is FQGNSA. Losses at the gene ends were 6 bases for V and 7 bases for J; bases not matched to a gene: 5. This CDR3 region has 14 residues. The rearrangement joins TRBV7-2 to TRBJ1-4, with TRBD1 matching 10 bases. The clonotype originates from a woman in her forties or fifties with COVID-19, enrolled during active disease. Sequenced sample: peripheral blood. In nucleotides, the CDR3 is TGTGCCAGCAGAACGGGACAGGGGAGTGAAAAACTGTTTTTT. This encodes CASRTGQGSEKLFF.